This TCR beta chain appears in the sequencing data of a study of blood T cell repertoires in COVID-19. Background on the study: Some COVID-19 samples were acute and others convalescent; all came from the United States, Italy and Spain. Sources were T cells, B-cell-depleted T cells, or PBMCs; the material itself was cDNA or gDNA.

As originally analysed: Researchers report that nucleated cell counts were estimated from reference gene primer amplification. Profiled with immunoSEQ multiplex PCR; TCRdb holds only in-frame clones, not every one. That table is the source of V, J and clone size, and D and trimming were worked out from the DNA. The sample has 90,000 to 120,000 clones, approximately 84% seen once. Germline assignment: CDR1 SGDLS and CDR2 YYNGEE. Between the trimmed V and J ends, which lost 0 bases and 5 bases, there was a span of 12 bases. The CDR3 totals 15 residues. The chain has TRBV9 and TRBJ1-3; D possibly corresponds to TRBD1 (5 bases). The sequenced material came from peripheral blood. This TCR was recovered from a human donor in a cohort sampled during active COVID-19. The CDR3 loop reads CASSVAYGGRNTIYF. CDR3 bases: TGTGCCAGCAGCGTAGCATACGGGGGTAGAAACACCATATATTTT.